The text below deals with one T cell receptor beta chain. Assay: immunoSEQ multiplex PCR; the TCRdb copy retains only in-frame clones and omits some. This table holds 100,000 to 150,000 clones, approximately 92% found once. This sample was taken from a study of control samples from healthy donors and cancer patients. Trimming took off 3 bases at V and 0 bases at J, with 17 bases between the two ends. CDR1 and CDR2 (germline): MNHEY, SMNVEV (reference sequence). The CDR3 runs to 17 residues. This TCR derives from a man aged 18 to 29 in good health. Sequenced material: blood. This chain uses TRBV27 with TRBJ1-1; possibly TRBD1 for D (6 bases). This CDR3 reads CASSLLNGGPMNTEAFF. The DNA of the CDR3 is TGTGCCAGCAGTTTGCTAAATGGGGGGCCGATGAACACTGAAGCTTTCTTT.